The table lists the clone carrying this TCR beta chain with a few counts. The source of the sample is a study of blood T cells in healthy people across ages. A sample-barcoded 5' primer and a J-beta primer mix were used in a second PCR of roughly 7 to 11 cycles. TCRdb reanalysed the 5' RACE reads using MiXCR and keeps one entry per CDR3 protein. Seen here are about 1 million distinct CDR3 sequences, approximately 25% observed once, and the top ten hold about 0.69%. CDR3 length equals 16 residues. Looked up from germline, CDR1 is SGHRS and CDR2 is YFSETQ. The trim removed 4 bases at V and 5 bases at J, leaving 9 bases unmatched. The data also belong to a second study, concerning T cells of mothers and their children.

Sequencing used blood. This TCR was sampled from a girl aged 2 to 10 in good health. The J gene is TRBJ2-5, the V gene TRBV5-1; 12 bases are shared with TRBD2. CDR3 loop: CASSPRLAGVAETQYF. The CDR3 coding sequence is TGCGCCAGCAGCCCGCGACTAGCGGGAGTTGCGGAGACCCAGTACTTC.